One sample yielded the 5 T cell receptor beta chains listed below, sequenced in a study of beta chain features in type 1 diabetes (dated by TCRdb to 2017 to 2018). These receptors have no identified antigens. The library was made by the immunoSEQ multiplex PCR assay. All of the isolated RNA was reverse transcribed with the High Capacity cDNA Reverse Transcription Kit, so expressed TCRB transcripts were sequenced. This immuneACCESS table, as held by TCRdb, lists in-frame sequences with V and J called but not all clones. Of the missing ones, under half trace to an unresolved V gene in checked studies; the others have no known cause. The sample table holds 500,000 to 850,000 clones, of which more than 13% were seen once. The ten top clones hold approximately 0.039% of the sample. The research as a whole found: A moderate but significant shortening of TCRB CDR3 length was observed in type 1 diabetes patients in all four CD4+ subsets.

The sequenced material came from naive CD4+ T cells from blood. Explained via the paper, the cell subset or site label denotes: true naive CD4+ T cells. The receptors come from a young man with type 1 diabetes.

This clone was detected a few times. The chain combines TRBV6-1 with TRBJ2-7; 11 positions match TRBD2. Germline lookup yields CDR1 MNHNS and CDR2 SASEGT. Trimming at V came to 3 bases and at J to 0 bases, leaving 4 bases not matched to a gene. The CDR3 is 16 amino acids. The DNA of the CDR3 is TGTGCCAGCAGTGACCACGGGACTAGCGGCTCCTACGAGCAGTACTTC. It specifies CASSDHGTSGSYEQYF.

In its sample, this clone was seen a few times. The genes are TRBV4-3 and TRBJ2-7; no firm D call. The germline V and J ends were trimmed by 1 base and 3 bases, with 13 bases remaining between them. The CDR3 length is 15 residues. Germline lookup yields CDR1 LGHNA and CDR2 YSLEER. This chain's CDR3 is CASSQGPSGDYEQYF. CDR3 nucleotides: TGCGCCAGCAGCCAAGGGCCCTCTGGAGACTACGAGCAGTACTTC.

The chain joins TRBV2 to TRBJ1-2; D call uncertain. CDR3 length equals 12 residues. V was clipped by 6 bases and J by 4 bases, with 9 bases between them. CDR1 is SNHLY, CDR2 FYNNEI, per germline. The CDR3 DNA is TGTGCCAGCAGACTAGACGGCTATGGCTACACCTTC. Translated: CASRLDGYGYTF.

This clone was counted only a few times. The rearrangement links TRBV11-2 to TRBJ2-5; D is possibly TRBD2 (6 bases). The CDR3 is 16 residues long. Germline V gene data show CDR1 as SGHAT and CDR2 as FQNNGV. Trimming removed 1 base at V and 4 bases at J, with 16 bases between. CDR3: CASSLGSSGGRETQYF. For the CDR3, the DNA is TGTGCCAGCAGCTTAGGGTCCAGCGGAGGGAGAGAGACCCAGTACTTC.

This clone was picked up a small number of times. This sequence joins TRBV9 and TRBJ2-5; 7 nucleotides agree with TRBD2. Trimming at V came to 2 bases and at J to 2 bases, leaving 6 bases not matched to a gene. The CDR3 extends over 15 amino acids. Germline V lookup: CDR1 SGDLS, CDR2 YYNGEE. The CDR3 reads CASSVSLAAQETQYF. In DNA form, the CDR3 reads TGTGCCAGCAGCGTTTCCCTAGCGGCACAAGAGACCCAGTACTTC.